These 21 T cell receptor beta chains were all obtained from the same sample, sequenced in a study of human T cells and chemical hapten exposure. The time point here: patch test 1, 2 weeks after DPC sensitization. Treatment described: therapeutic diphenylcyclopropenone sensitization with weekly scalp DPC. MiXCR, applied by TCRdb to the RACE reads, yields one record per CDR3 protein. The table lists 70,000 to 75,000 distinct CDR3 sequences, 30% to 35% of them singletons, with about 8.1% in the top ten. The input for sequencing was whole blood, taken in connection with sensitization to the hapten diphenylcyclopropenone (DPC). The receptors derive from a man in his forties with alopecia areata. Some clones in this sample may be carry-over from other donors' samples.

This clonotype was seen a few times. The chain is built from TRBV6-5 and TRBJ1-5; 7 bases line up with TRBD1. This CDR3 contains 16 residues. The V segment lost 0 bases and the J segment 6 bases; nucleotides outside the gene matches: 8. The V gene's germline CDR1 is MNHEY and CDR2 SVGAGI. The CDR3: CASSYSRRGLSQPQHF. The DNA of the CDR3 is TGTGCCAGCAGTTACTCGAGGAGGGGGCTAAGTCAGCCCCAGCATTTT.

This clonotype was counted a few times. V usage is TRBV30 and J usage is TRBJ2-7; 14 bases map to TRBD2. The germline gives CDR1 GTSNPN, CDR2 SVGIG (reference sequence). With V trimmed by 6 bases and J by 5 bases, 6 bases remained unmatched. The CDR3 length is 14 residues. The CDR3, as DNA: TGTGCCTGCTCGACTAGCGGGAGGGTCGACGAGCAGTACTTC. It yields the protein CACSTSGRVDEQYF.

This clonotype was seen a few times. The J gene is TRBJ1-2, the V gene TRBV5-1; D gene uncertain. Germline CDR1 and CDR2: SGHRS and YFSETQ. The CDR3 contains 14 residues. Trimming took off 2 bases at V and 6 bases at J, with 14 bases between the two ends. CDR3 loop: CASSLGQNSNGYTF. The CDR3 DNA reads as TGCGCCAGCAGCTTAGGTCAGAACTCCAATGGCTACACCTTC.

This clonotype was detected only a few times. CDR3 in amino acids: CASSNGATMLFF. The CDR3 region has the DNA TGTGCCAGCTCCAATGGGGCAACGATGCTGTTTTTT. The genes are TRBV6-2 or TRBV6-3 and TRBJ1-4; D may be TRBD1 (5 bases). The CDR3 runs to 12 residues. Germline V gene sequence: CDR1 MNHEY, CDR2 SVGEGT. V lost 8 bases and J lost 14, with 18 bases in between.

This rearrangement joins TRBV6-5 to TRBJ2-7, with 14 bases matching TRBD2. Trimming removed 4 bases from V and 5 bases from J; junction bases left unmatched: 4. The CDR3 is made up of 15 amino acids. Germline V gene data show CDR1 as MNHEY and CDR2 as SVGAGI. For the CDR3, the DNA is TGTGCCAGCAGTTTCGGGACTAGCGGGAGCCACGAGCAGTACTTC. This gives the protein CASSFGTSGSHEQYF.

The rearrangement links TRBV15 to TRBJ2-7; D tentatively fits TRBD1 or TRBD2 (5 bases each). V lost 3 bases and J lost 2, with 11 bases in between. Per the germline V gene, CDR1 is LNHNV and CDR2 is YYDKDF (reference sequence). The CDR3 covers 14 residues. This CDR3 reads CATSSWDGAYEQYF. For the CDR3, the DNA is TGTGCCACCAGCAGCTGGGACGGGGCCTACGAGCAGTACTTC.

This CDR3 reads CSAHTGLASSEQYF. In nucleotides, the CDR3 is TGCAGTGCTCATACGGGACTAGCTTCGTCCGAGCAGTACTTC. The V call is TRBV20-1, the J call TRBJ2-7; 9 bases are a match to TRBD2. The CDR3 runs to 14 residues. After removal of 5 bases from V and 6 bases from J, the junction contained 11 bases not matched to a gene. The germline V gene has CDR1 DFQATT and CDR2 SNEGSKA (reference sequence).

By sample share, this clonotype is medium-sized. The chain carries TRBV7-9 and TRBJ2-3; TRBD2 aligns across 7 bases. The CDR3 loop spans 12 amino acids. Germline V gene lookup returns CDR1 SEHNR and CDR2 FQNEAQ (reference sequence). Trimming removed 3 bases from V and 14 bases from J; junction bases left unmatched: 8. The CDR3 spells CASSFLAVGLYF. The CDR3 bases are TGTGCCAGCAGCTTTCTAGCGGTTGGGCTGTATTTT.

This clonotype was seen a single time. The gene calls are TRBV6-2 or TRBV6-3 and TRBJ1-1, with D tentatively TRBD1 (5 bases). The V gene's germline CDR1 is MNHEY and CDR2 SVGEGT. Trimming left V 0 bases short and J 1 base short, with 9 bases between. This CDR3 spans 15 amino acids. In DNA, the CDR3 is TGTGCCAGCAGTTACTCGCGTCAGGGGAACACTGAAGCTTTCTTT. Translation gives CASSYSRQGNTEAFF.

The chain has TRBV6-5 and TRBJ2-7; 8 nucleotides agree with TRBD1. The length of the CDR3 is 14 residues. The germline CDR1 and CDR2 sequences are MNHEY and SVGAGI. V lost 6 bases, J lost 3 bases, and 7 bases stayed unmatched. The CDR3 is CASRRDRNVYEQYF. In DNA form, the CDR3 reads TGTGCCAGCAGACGGGACAGGAACGTCTACGAGCAGTACTTC.

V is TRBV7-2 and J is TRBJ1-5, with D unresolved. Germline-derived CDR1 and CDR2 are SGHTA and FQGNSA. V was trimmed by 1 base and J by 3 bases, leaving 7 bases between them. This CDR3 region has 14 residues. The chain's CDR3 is CASSLGANNQPQHF. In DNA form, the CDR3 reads TGTGCCAGCAGCTTAGGGGCGAACAATCAGCCCCAGCATTTT.

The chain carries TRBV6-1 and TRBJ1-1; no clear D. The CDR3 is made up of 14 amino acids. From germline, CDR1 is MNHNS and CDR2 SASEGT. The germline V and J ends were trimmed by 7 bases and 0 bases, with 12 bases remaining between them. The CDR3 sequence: CASTRQTMNTEAFF. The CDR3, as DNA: TGTGCCAGCACTCGTCAGACAATGAACACTGAAGCTTTCTTT.

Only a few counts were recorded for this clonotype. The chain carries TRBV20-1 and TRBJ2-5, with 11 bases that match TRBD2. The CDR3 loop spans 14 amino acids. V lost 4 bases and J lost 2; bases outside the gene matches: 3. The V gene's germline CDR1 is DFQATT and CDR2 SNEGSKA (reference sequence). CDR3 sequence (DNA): TGCAGTGCTAAATTAGCGGGAGGGCAAGAGACCCAGTACTTC. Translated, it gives CSAKLAGGQETQYF.

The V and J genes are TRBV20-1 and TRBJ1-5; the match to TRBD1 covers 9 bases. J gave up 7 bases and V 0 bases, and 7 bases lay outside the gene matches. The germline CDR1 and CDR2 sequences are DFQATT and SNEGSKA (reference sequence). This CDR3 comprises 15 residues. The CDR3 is CSARDLRTGAQPQHF. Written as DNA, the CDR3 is TGCAGTGCTAGAGATCTAAGGACAGGGGCGCAGCCCCAGCATTTT.

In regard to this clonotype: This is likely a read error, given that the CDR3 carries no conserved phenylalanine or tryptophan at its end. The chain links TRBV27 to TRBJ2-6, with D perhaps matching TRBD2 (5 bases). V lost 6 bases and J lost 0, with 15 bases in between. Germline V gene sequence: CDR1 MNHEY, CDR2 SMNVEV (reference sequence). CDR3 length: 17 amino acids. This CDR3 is CASSPGLGNSGANVLTL. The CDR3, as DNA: TGTGCCAGCAGCCCGGGGTTAGGAAACTCTGGGGCCAACGTCCTGACTCTC.

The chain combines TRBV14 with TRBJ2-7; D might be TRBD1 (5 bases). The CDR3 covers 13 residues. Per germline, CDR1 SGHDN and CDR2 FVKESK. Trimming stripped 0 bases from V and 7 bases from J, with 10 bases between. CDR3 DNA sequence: TGTGCCAGCAGCCAAGATCTTAAGGGGGAGCAGTACTTC. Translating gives CASSQDLKGEQYF.

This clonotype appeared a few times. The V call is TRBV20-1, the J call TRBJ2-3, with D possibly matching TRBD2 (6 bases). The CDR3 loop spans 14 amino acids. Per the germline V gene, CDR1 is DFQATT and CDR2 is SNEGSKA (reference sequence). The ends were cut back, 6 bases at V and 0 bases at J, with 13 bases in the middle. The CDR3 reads CSATWSGSTDTQYF. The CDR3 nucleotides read TGCAGTGCAACTTGGAGCGGGAGCACAGATACGCAGTATTTT.

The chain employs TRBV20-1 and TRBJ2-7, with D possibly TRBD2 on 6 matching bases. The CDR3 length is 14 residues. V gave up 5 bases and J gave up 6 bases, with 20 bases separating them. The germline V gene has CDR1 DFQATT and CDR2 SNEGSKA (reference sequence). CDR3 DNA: TGCAGTGCTTCTAGCGTCGCTGTTGGAGGCGAGCAGTACTTC. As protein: CSASSVAVGGEQYF.

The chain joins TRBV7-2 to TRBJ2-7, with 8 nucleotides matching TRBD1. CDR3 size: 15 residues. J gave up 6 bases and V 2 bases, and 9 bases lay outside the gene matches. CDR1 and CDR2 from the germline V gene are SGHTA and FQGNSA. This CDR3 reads CASSLQQGALGEQYF. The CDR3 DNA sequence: TGTGCCAGCAGCTTACAGCAGGGGGCGCTTGGCGAGCAGTACTTC.

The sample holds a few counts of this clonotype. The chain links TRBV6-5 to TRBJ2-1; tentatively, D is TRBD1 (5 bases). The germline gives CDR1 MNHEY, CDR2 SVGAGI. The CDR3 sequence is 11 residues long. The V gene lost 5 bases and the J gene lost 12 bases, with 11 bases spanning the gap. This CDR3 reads CASSPGFVQFF. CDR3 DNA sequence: TGTGCCAGCAGTCCAGGGTTTGTGCAGTTCTTC.

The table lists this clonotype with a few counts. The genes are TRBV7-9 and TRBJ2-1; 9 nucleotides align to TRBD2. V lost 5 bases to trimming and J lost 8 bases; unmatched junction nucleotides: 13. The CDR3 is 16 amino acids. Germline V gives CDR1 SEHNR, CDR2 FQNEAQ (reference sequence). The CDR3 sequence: CASSPLVASGTDEQFF. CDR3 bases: TGTGCCAGCAGCCCCTTGGTCGCTAGCGGGACCGATGAGCAGTTCTTC.